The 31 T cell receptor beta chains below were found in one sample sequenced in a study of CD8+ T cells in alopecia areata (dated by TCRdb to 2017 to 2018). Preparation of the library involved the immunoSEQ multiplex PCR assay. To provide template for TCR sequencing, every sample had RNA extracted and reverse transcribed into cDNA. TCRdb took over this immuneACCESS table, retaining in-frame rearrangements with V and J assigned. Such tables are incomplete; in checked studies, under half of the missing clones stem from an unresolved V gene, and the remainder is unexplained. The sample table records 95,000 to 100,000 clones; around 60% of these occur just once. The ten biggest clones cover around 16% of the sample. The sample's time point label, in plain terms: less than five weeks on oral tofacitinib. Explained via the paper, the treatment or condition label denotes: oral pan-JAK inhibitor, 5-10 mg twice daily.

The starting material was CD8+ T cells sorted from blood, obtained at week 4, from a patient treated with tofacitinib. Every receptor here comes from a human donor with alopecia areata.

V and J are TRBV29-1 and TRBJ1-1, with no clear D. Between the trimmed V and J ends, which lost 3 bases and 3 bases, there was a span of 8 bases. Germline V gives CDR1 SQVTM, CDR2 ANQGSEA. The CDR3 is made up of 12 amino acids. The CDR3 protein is CSVDVGDTEAFF. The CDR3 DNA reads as TGCAGCGTTGATGTGGGTGACACTGAAGCTTTCTTT.

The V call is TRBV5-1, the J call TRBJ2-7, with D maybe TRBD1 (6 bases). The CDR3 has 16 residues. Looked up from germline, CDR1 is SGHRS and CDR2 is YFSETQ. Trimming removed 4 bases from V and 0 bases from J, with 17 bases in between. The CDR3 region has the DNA TGCGCCAGCAGCCAAGAACAGGGAGTCAGCTCCTACGAGCAGTACTTC. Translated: CASSQEQGVSSYEQYF.

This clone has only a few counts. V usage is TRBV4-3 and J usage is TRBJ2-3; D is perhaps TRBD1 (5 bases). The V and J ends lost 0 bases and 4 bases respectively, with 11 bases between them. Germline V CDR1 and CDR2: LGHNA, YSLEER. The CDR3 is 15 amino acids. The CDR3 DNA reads TGCGCCAGCAGCCAAGATCAGGGCGGATCAGATACGCAGTATTTT. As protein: CASSQDQGGSDTQYF.

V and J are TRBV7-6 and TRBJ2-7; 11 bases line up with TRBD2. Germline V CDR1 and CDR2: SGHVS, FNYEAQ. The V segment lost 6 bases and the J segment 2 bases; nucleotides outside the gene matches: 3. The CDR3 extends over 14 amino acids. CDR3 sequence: CASRGLAEPYEQYF. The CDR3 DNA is TGTGCCAGCAGGGGACTAGCGGAACCCTACGAGCAGTACTTC.

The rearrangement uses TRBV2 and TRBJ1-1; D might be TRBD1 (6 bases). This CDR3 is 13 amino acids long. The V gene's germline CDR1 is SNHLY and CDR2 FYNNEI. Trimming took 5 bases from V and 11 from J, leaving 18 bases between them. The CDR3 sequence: CASSPGQILQAFF. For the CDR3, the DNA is TGTGCCAGCAGTCCAGGACAGATCCTTCAGGCTTTCTTT.

CDR3 protein: CASSQDRTGGRGYTF. In nucleotides, the CDR3 is TGCGCCAGCAGCCAAGATAGGACAGGGGGCAGAGGCTACACCTTC. The gene calls are TRBV4-3 and TRBJ1-2; TRBD1 aligns across 11 bases. The CDR3 consists of 15 residues. J lost 8 bases, V lost 0 bases, and 5 bases had no gene match. CDR1 is LGHNA, CDR2 YSLEER, per germline.

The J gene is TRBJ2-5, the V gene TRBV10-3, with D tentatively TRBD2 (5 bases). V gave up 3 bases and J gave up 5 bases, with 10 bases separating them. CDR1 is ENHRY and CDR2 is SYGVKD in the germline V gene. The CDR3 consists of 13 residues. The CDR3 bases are TGTGCCATCAGTGACGGGGTTGGCGAGACCCAGTACTTC. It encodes CAISDGVGETQYF.

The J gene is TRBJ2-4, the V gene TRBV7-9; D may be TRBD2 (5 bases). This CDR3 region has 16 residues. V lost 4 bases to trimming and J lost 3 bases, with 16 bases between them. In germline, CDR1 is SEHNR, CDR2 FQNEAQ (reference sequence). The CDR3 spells CASSSPLALNKNIQYF. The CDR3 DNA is TGTGCCAGCAGCTCACCTCTAGCTCTGAACAAAAACATTCAGTACTTC.

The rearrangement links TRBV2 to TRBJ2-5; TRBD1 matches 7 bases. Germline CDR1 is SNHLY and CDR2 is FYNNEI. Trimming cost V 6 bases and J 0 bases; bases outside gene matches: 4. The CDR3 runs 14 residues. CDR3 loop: CASRARGYQETQYF. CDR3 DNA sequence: TGTGCCAGCAGAGCCAGGGGGTACCAAGAGACCCAGTACTTC.

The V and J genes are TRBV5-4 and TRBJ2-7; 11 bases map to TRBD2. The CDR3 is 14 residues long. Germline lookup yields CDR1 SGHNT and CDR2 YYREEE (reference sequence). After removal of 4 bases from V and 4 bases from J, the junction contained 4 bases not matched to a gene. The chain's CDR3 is CASSTSGGVYEQYF. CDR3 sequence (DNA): TGTGCCAGCAGCACTAGCGGGGGCGTTTACGAGCAGTACTTC.

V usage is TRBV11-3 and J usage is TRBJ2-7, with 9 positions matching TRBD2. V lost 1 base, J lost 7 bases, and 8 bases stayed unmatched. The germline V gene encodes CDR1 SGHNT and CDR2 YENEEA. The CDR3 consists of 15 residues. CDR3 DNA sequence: TGTGCCAGCAGCTTAGTAGCGGGAGAATTCGGAGAGCAGTACTTC. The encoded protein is CASSLVAGEFGEQYF.

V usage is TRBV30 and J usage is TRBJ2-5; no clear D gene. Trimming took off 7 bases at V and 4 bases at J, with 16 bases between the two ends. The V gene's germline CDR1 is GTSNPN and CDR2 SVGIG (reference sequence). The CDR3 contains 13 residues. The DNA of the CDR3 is TGTGCCTCCACCCTAACCCGAGGAGAGACCCAGTACTTC. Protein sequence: CASTLTRGETQYF.

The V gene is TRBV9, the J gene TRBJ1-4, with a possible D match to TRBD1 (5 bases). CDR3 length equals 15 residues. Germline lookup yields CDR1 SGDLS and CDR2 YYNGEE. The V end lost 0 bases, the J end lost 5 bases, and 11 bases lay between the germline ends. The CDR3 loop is CASSVEGTANEKLFF. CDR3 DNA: TGTGCCAGCAGCGTAGAGGGGACTGCGAATGAAAAACTGTTTTTT.

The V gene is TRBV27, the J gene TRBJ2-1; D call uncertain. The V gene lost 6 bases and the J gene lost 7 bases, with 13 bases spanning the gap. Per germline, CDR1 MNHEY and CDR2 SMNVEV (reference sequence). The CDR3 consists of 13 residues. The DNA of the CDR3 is TGTGCCAGCAGCCCGTGGCGCTCGAATGAGCAGTTCTTC. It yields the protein CASSPWRSNEQFF.

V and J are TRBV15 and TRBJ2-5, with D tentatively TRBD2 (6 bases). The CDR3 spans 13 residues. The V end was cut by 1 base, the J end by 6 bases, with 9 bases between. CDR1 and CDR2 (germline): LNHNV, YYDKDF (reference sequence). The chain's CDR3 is CATSRVAGKTQYF. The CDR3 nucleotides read TGTGCCACCAGCAGAGTTGCGGGGAAGACCCAGTACTTC.

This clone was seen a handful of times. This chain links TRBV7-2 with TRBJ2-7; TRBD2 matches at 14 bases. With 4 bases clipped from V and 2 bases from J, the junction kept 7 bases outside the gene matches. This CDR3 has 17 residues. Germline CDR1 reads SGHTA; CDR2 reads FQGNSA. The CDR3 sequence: CASSYPGLAGDAYEQYF. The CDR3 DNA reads TGTGCCAGCAGCTATCCGGGACTAGCGGGGGACGCCTACGAGCAGTACTTC.

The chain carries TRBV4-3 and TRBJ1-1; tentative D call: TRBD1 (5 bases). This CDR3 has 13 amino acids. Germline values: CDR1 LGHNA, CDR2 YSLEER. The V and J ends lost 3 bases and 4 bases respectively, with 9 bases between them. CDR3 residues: CASSHTTATEAFF. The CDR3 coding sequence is TGCGCCAGCAGCCATACGACAGCCACTGAAGCTTTCTTT.

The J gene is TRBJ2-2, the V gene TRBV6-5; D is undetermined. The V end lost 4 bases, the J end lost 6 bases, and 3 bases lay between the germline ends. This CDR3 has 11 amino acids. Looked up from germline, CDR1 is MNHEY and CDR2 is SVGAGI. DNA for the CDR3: TGTGCCAGCAGTTTCCCCGGGGAGCTGTTTTTT. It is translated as CASSFPGELFF.

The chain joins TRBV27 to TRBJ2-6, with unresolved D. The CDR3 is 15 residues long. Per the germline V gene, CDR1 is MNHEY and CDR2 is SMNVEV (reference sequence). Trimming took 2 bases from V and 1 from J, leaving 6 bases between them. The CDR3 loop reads CASSLDPSGANVLTF. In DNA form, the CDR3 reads TGTGCCAGCAGTTTAGACCCATCTGGGGCCAACGTCCTGACTTTC.

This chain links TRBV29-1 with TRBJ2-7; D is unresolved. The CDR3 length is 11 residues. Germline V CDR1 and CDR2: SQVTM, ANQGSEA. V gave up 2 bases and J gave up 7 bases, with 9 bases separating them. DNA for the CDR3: TGCAGCGTTGAATCGTTGGGGGAGCAGTACTTC. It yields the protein CSVESLGEQYF.

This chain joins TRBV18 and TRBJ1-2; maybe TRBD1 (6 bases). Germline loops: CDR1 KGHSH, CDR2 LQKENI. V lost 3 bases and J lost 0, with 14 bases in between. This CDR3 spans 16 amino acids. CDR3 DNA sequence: TGTGCCAGCTCACCGGGACATAAAGACCCTAACTATGGCTACACCTTC. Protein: CASSPGHKDPNYGYTF.

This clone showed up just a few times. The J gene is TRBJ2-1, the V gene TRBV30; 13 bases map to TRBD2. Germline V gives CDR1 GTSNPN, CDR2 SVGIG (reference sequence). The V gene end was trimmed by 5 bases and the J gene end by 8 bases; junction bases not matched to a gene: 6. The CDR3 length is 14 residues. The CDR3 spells CAWGPGLAGHEQFF. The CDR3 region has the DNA TGTGCCTGGGGCCCGGGACTAGCGGGACATGAGCAGTTCTTC.

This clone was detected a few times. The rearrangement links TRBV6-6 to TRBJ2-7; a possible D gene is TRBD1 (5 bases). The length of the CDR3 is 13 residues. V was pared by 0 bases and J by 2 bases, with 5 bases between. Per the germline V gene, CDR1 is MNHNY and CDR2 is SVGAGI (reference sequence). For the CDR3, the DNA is TGTGCCAGCAGTTACTCGGACACCTACGAGCAGTACTTC. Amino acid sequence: CASSYSDTYEQYF.

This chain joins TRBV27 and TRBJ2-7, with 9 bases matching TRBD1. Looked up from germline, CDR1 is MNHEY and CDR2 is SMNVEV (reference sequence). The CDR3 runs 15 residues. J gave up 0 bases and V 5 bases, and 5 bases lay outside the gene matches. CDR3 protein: CASSPSTGGSYEQYF. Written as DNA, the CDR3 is TGTGCCAGCAGTCCCTCGACAGGGGGCTCCTACGAGCAGTACTTC.

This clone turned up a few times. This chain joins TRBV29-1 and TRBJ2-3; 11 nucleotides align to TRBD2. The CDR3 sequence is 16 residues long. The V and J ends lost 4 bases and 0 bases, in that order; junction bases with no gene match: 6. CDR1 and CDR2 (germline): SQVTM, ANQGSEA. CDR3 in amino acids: CSVGASGGLSTDTQYF. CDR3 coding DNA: TGCAGCGTTGGGGCTAGCGGGGGGCTTAGCACAGATACGCAGTATTTT.

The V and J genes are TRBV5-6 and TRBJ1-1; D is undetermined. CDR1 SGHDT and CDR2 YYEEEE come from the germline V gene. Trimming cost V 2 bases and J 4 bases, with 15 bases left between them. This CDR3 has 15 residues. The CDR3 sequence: CASSLILTITTEAFF. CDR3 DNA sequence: TGTGCCAGCAGCTTAATTCTCACAATCACCACTGAAGCTTTCTTT. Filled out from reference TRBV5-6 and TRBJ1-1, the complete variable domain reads DAGVTQSPTHLIKTRGQQVTLRCSPKSGHDTVSWYQQALGQGPQFIFQYYEEEERQRGNFPDRFSGHQFPNYSSELNVNALLLGDSALYLCASSLILTITTEAFFGQGTRLTVV.

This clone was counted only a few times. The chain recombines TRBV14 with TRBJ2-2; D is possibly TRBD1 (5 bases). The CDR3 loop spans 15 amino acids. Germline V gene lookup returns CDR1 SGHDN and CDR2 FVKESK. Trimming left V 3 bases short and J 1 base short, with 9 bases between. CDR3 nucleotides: TGTGCCAGCAGCCATCCTACAGGGAACACCGGGGAGCTGTTTTTT. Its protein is CASSHPTGNTGELFF.

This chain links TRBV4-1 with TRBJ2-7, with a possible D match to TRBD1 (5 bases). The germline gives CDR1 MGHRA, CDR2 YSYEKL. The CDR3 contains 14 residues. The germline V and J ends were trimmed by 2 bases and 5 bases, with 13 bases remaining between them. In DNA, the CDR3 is TGCGCCAGCAGCCAACCCCAGGGCCGGGACGAGCAGTACTTC. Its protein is CASSQPQGRDEQYF.

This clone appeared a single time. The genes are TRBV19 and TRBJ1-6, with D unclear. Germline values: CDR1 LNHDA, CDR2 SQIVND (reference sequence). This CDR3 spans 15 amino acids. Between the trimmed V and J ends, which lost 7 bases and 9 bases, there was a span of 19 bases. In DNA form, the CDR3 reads TGTGCCAGTATGTTGACGGGGAATGGAGGTTCACCCCTCCACTTT. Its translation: CASMLTGNGGSPLHF.

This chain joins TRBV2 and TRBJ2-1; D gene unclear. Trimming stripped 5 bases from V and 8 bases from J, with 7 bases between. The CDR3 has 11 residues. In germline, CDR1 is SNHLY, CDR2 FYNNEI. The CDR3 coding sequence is TGTGCCAGCAGTATAAGCGATGAGCAGTTCTTC. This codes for CASSISDEQFF.

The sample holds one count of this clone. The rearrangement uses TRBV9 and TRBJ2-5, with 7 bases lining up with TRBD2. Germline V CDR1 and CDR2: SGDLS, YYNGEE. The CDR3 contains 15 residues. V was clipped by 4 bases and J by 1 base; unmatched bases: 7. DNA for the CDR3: TGTGCCAGCAGCCTAAGCGGACTAGGCCAAGAGACCCAGTACTTC. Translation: CASSLSGLGQETQYF. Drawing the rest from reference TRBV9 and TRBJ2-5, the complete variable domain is DSGVTQTPKHLITATGQRVTLRCSPRSGDLSVYWYQQSLDQGLQFLIQYYNGEERAKGNILERFSAQQFPDLHSELNLSSLELGDSALYFCASSLSGLGQETQYFGPGTRLLVL.